Presented here are 13 T cell receptor beta chains from one specimen sequenced in a study of cytomegalovirus exposure and HLA in healthy donors. Amplification used 60 Vbeta primers and 13 Jbeta primers. The repertoire was sequenced with immunoSEQ multiplex PCR; TCRdb's copy has only in-frame clones and lacks some. The sample shows around 130,000 clones, approximately 85% of them seen only once. Sequenced material: PBMCs. Every receptor here comes from a woman aged 30 to 39 in good health and CMV-seropositive.

The V gene is TRBV18, the J gene TRBJ2-7; 10 nucleotides agree with TRBD2. V gave up 2 bases and J gave up 1 base; unmatched junction bases: 8. The germline gives CDR1 KGHSH, CDR2 LQKENI. The length of the CDR3 is 17 residues. The CDR3 region has the DNA TGTGCCAGCTCACCAGCTTCCGGGACTAGCGCTTCCTACGAGCAGTACTTC. It yields the protein CASSPASGTSASYEQYF.

The chain employs TRBV28 and TRBJ1-1, with unresolved D. Germline V CDR1 and CDR2: MDHEN, SYDVKM. V lost 3 bases and J 3 bases, leaving 14 bases between the germline ends. The CDR3 has 15 residues. As DNA, the CDR3 is TGTGCCAGCAGTTTCCGGTCCGGGGTCGACACTGAAGCTTTCTTT. Translating it yields CASSFRSGVDTEAFF.

The rearrangement uses TRBV30 and TRBJ1-5, with D uncertain. This CDR3 is 13 amino acids long. Looked up from germline, CDR1 is GTSNPN and CDR2 is SVGIG (reference sequence). The germline V and J ends were trimmed by 1 base and 2 bases, with 6 bases remaining between them. The CDR3 DNA is TGTGCCTGGAGTGGTACAGGCAATCAGCCCCAGCATTTT. This sequence encodes CAWSGTGNQPQHF.

The chain recombines TRBV28 with TRBJ2-5; a possible D gene is TRBD2 (6 bases). V was cut by 6 bases and J by 5 bases, with 19 bases left in between. The CDR3 length is 15 residues. Germline CDR1 is MDHEN and CDR2 is SYDVKM. The CDR3 sequence: CASSALGRGPETQYF. CDR3 coding DNA: TGTGCCAGCAGCGCCCTGGGGCGGGGCCCGGAGACCCAGTACTTC.

This clone has more than one count but fewer than ten. The chain has TRBV30 and TRBJ1-1; tentatively, D is TRBD1 (6 bases). The germline V gene encodes CDR1 GTSNPN and CDR2 SVGIG (reference sequence). Trimming took off 3 bases at V and 5 bases at J, with 22 bases between the two ends. The CDR3 runs 16 residues. The DNA of the CDR3 is TGTGCCTGGAGAGGGCAAACTGGACAGCGATGGACTGAAGCTTTCTTT. Protein sequence: CAWRGQTGQRWTEAFF.

The genes are TRBV7-8 and TRBJ1-6; D might be TRBD1 (5 bases). V was trimmed by 5 bases and J by 3 bases, leaving 11 bases between them. CDR3 length: 15 amino acids. The germline CDR1 and CDR2 sequences are SGHVS and FQNEAQ. CDR3 in DNA: TGTGCCAGCAGCACCAACACAGGCTATAATTCACCCCTCCACTTT. Amino acid sequence: CASSTNTGYNSPLHF. The full variable domain, in which reference TRBV7-8 and TRBJ1-6 provide the parts outside the CDR3, is GAGVSQSPRYKVAKRGQDVALRCDPISGHVSLFWYQQALGQGPEFLTYFQNEAQLDKSGLPSDRFFAERPEGSVSTLKIQRTQQEDSAVYLCASSTNTGYNSPLHFGNGTRLTVT.

The V and J genes are TRBV14 and TRBJ1-4; no firm D call. CDR1 is SGHDN, CDR2 FVKESK, per germline. The CDR3 runs 13 residues. V was shortened by 1 base and J by 8 bases, with 8 bases between the two germline ends. The CDR3 here is CASSQVGGEKLFF. The CDR3 DNA reads as TGTGCCAGCAGCCAAGTAGGAGGCGAAAAACTGTTTTTT.

CDR3 residues: CASSLRQGDTEAFF. The CDR3 region has the DNA TGTGCCAGCAGCTTGCGTCAGGGGGACACTGAAGCTTTCTTT. J is TRBJ1-1 and V is TRBV5-4; 7 bases agree with TRBD1. V dropped 1 base and J dropped 3; count of bases not matched to a gene: 3. The V gene's germline CDR1 is SGHNT and CDR2 YYREEE (reference sequence). The CDR3 contains 14 residues.

The chain carries TRBV5-6 and TRBJ2-7; D is perhaps TRBD1 (5 bases). V was pared by 1 base and J by 5 bases, with 10 bases between. The CDR3 extends over 13 amino acids. Germline CDR1 is SGHDT and CDR2 is YYEEEE. CDR3 protein: CASSLWQGNEQYF. CDR3 in DNA: TGTGCCAGCAGCTTGTGGCAGGGAAACGAGCAGTACTTC.

The chain carries TRBV6-1 and TRBJ2-7; 7 nucleotides align to TRBD1. V shed 2 bases and J 3 bases; nucleotides not matched to a gene: 13. CDR1 is MNHNS and CDR2 is SASEGT in the germline V gene. The CDR3 is made up of 17 amino acids. As DNA, the CDR3 is TGTGCCAGCAGTGAAAGATTGGGAAGGGGGCCGGGCTACGAGCAGTACTTC. Amino acid sequence: CASSERLGRGPGYEQYF.

The genes are TRBV6-1 and TRBJ2-7, with 8 bases fitting TRBD1. Germline-derived CDR1 and CDR2 are MNHNS and SASEGT. V gave up 2 bases and J gave up 2 bases; unmatched junction bases: 5. There are 15 residues in the CDR3. CDR3 sequence: CASSESSGGAYEQYF. The CDR3 DNA reads as TGTGCCAGCAGTGAATCGTCAGGGGGCGCCTACGAGCAGTACTTC.

The gene calls are TRBV27 and TRBJ1-3, with D unresolved. The V and J ends lost 2 bases and 0 bases respectively, with 8 bases between them. CDR1 and CDR2 from the germline V gene are MNHEY and SMNVEV (reference sequence). The CDR3 extends over 15 amino acids. Here the CDR3 reads CASSLGGVSGNTIYF. CDR3 DNA sequence: TGTGCCAGCAGTTTAGGTGGAGTCTCTGGAAACACCATATATTTT.

This chain connects TRBV5-4 to TRBJ2-2; 10 bases fit TRBD2. Germline-derived CDR1 and CDR2 are SGHNT and YYREEE (reference sequence). The CDR3 spans 16 residues. Germline trimming cut 4 bases from V and 1 base from J; bases unmatched to any gene: 4. The CDR3 DNA is TGTGCCAGCAGCCCCGCTAGCGGGGGGAACACCGGGGAGCTGTTTTTT. The encoded protein is CASSPASGGNTGELFF.